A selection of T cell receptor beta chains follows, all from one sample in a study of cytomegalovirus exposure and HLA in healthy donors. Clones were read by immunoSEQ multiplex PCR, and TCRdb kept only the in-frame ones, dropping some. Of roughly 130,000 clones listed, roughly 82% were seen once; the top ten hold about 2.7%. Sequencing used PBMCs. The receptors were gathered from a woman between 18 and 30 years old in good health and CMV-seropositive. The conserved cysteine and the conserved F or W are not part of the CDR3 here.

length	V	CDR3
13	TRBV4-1	ASSQDSGTRRGRL
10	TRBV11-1	ASSFFGDEQY
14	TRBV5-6	ASSPWDFRRDSPLH
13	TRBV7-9	ASSLGWTGIDTQY
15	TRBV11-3	ASSLDPGLGRTGELF
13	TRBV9	ASSFSGGTSNEQY
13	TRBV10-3	AIRRLATSTDTQY
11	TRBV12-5	ASGLPGDYGYT
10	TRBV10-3	AIRGTGYGYT
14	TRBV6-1	ASSEMTGGNNQPQH
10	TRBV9	ASSATELSYT
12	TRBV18	ASSRQGEDTEAF
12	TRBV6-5	ASSPVSSYNEQF
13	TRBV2	ASSEGWGGADEQY
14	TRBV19	ASSPRQGEINQPQH
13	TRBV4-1	ASSQESGGTDTQY
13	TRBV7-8	ASTVGSSSGNTIY
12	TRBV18	ASSPQGSAETQY
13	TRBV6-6	ASNPGGMGTDTQY
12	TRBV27	ASSPGGPPYEQY
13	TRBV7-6	ASSSGGTTYNEQF
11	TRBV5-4	ATTQGLGTEAF
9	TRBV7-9	ASSNSNEQF
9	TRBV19	ASRSYNEQF
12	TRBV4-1	ASSQELGHYEQY
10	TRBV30	AWSYGSVGAF
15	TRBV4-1	ASSQGTDGTSIGGYT
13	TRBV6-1	ASSELGTGPYEQY
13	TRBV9	ASSVGGGFNEKLF
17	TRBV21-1	ASSKAAPFEREKTYEQY
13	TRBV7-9	ASSLVGYGVETQY
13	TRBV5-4	ASRILQGAGNEQF
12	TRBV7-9	ASSLDDSSQPQH
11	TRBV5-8	ASILRGTDTQY
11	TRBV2	ASSSVRNEKLF
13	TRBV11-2	ASSATSGGYYEQY
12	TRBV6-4	ASSTGTGADEQF
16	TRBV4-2	ASSQTGTGTSGANVLT
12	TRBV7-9	ASSLAFNFETQY
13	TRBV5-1	ASSFSGGAEDTQY
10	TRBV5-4	ASSLAAGSLF
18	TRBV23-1	ASSQGTANTGTGGIYEQY
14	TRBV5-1	ASSLGTGQLNNEQF
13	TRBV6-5	ASSYSSGTGGEQY
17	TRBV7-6	ASSPEPGLAGGPSNEQF
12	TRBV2	ASSREVTGNTIY
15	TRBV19	ASSMRGTGGMNTEAF
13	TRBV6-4	ASSEWTGVDNEQF
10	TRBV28	ASSLQGPGYT
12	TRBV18	ASSPTRGTDTQY
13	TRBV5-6	ASSLAETANYGYT
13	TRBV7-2	ASSPGHGRTDTQY
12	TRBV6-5	ASSYLRVNTEAF
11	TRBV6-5	ASSGQPNQPQH